The rows below give T cell receptor beta chains drawn from one sample of a study of early T cells in non-severe SARS-CoV-2 infection. MiXCR was run by TCRdb on the 5' RACE reads, yielding one entry per CDR3 protein. This table has 25,000 to 35,000 distinct CDR3 sequences, 3.9% appearing once. Sequencing was carried out using whole blood. The receptors shown here come from an adult who was a healthcare worker with PCR-confirmed SARS-CoV-2 infection or an uninfected control (not recorded which). Both conserved end residues are part of each CDR3. A D gene is named only where the DNA matches it firmly. Some rows have no size entry. The others give once, few or many, or a class for an expanded clone.

TRBJ2-1,TRBV7-6,few,TRBD2,CASRNSPGLATYNEQFF,TGTGCCAGCAGAAACTCCCCGGGACTAGCAACCTACAATGAGCAGTTCTTC
TRBJ1-1,TRBV7-3,many,NA,CASSLSAGLNTEAFF,TGTGCCAGCAGCTTATCGGCAGGCCTGAACACTGAAGCTTTCTTT
TRBJ2-1,TRBV6-5,many,TRBD2,CASSHFTGRGSYNEQFF,TGTGCCAGCAGCCACTTCACCGGGAGGGGCTCCTACAATGAGCAGTTCTTC
TRBJ2-1,TRBV5-1,many,NA,CASSSHRGMRLNEQFF,TGCGCCAGCAGCAGCCACAGAGGAATGCGTCTCAATGAGCAGTTCTTC
TRBJ2-1,TRBV7-3,few,NA,CASSLSHNEQFF,TGTGCCAGCAGCTTGTCCCACAATGAGCAGTTCTTC
TRBJ1-3,TRBV29-1,many,TRBD1,CSARDRSSGNTIYF,TGCAGCGCGAGGGACAGGAGCTCTGGAAACACCATATATTTT
TRBJ2-3,TRBV5-1,NA,TRBD1,CAGSLTGALSTDTQYF,TGCGCCGGCAGCTTGACAGGGGCCCTAAGCACAGATACGCAGTATTTT
TRBJ2-1,TRBV20-1,NA,NA,CSATAWDGDEQFF,TGCAGTGCTACCGCGTGGGACGGGGATGAGCAGTTCTTC
TRBJ2-1,TRBV2,many,NA,CASSAGFEQFF,TGTGCCAGCAGCGCAGGGTTCGAGCAGTTCTTC
TRBJ2-2,TRBV14,few,NA,CASSQGQHRTGELFF,TGTGCCAGCAGCCAAGGACAGCACCGGACCGGGGAGCTGTTTTTT
TRBJ1-1,TRBV6-1,medium-sized,TRBD1,CASSESGGGTEAFF,TGTGCCAGCAGTGAGTCAGGGGGCGGAACTGAAGCTTTCTTT
TRBJ2-3,TRBV29-1,many,NA,CSEGIGDTQYF,TGCAGCGAAGGGATCGGAGATACGCAGTATTTT
TRBJ2-1,TRBV20-1,many,NA,CSALDYNEQFF,TGCAGTGCTCTCGATTACAATGAGCAGTTCTTC
TRBJ2-2,TRBV10-1,many,NA,CASSHPTGELFF,TGCGCCAGCAGTCACCCAACCGGGGAGCTGTTTTTT
TRBJ2-1,TRBV11-3,many,NA,CASSSGQGGSGAYNEQFF,TGTGCCAGCAGCTCAGGTCAGGGGGGTAGCGGAGCCTACAATGAGCAGTTCTTC
TRBJ1-1,TRBV19,many,NA,CASSLPDNTFTEAFF,TGTGCCAGTAGTCTACCGGACAACACCTTCACTGAAGCTTTCTTT
TRBJ2-7,TRBV11-2,many,TRBD2,CASSPFGGRDEQYF,TGTGCCAGCAGCCCGTTCGGCGGGAGGGACGAGCAGTACTTC
TRBJ1-1,TRBV29-1,many,NA,CSVPGTSSAEAFF,TGCAGCGTTCCTGGGACCAGCTCCGCAGAAGCTTTCTTT
TRBJ2-7,TRBV12-3/TRBV12-4,many,NA,CASSSYRDEQYF,TGTGCCAGCAGTTCTTACAGGGACGAGCAGTACTTC
TRBJ1-1,TRBV19,medium-sized,NA,CASSKDFATEAFF,TGTGCCAGTAGTAAGGACTTTGCCACTGAAGCTTTCTTT
TRBJ1-1,TRBV12-3/TRBV12-4,many,NA,CASSLWQGRGNTEAFF,TGTGCCAGCAGTTTGTGGCAGGGGAGGGGTAACACTGAAGCTTTCTTT
TRBJ1-1,TRBV20-1,many,TRBD1,CSATPGQATMNTEAFF,TGCAGTGCTACCCCGGGACAGGCGACTATGAACACTGAAGCTTTCTTT
TRBJ2-7,TRBV7-9,many,NA,CASLDQTYEQYF,TGTGCCAGCCTTGACCAAACCTACGAGCAGTACTTC
TRBJ2-7,TRBV28,many,TRBD1,CASSPRGDRVYEQYF,TGTGCCAGCAGCCCACGCGGGGACAGGGTCTACGAGCAGTACTTC
TRBJ1-1,TRBV6-4,few,NA,CASRMTALNTEAFF,TGTGCCAGCAGGATGACAGCCTTGAACACTGAAGCTTTCTTT
TRBJ2-7,TRBV6-5,NA,NA,CASRRSQGEQYF,TGTGCCAGCAGGAGGTCCCAGGGAGAGCAGTACTTC
TRBJ2-1,TRBV7-9,many,TRBD2,CAARTSGRNEQFF,TGTGCCGCCCGGACTAGCGGAAGGAATGAGCAGTTCTTC
TRBJ2-3,TRBV20-1,many,TRBD2,CSASSAGVADTQYF,TGCAGTGCCTCTTCTGCGGGAGTAGCGGATACGCAGTATTTT
TRBJ2-2,TRBV19,many,NA,CASRRDRRSAGELFF,TGTGCCAGTAGAAGGGACCGGCGGTCGGCCGGGGAGCTGTTTTTT
TRBJ2-7,TRBV7-2,many,TRBD1,CASSLEGAYLGQYF,TGTGCCAGCAGCTTAGAGGGGGCTTACCTAGGGCAGTACTTC
TRBJ2-7,TRBV7-6,NA,NA,CASSTRPTGEVSGEQYF,TGTGCCAGCAGCACCCGACCCACAGGGGAGGTTAGTGGCGAGCAGTACTTC
TRBJ1-1,TRBV7-2,many,NA,CASSLDGRAEAFF,TGTGCCAGCAGCTTAGACGGGAGAGCTGAAGCTTTCTTT
TRBJ1-5,TRBV19,many,NA,CASSDAGGRGQPQHF,TGTGCCAGTAGTGATGCCGGGGGCAGAGGTCAGCCCCAGCATTTT
TRBJ2-2,TRBV3-1,many,NA,CASSQMAGPLNTGELFF,TGTGCCAGCAGCCAAATGGCAGGGCCCCTGAACACCGGGGAGCTGTTTTTT
TRBJ2-7,TRBV2,NA,TRBD1,CASTQSTGTGPYEQYF,TGTGCCAGCACCCAGTCCACCGGGACAGGGCCCTACGAGCAGTACTTC
TRBJ2-2,TRBV11-3,NA,NA,CASSQGYTGELFF,TGTGCCAGCAGTCAGGGATACACCGGGGAGCTGTTTTTT
TRBJ2-3,TRBV20-1,many,NA,CSARIAPRGRRDTQYF,TGCAGTGCTAGGATTGCCCCCCGGGGACGAAGAGATACGCAGTATTTT
TRBJ2-7,TRBV20-1,NA,TRBD2,CSARVRLIGTSAYEQYF,TGCAGTGCTAGAGTCCGACTCATCGGGACTAGCGCCTACGAGCAGTACTTC
TRBJ1-1,TRBV6-2/TRBV6-3,many,NA,CASTLLRDRKTEAFF,TGTGCCAGCACCCTATTAAGGGATCGCAAGACTGAAGCTTTCTTT
TRBJ2-7,TRBV18,many,TRBD1,CASSPTPDRVDYEQYF,TGTGCCAGCTCACCTACCCCGGACAGGGTAGACTACGAGCAGTACTTC
TRBJ2-2,TRBV11-2,NA,NA,CASRSGVLSGELFF,TGTGCCAGCAGGTCAGGGGTGTTGTCCGGGGAGCTGTTTTTT
TRBJ1-1,TRBV5-1,many,NA,CASSLTGLAVNTEAFF,TGCGCCAGCAGCTTGACGGGGTTGGCGGTGAACACTGAAGCTTTCTTT
TRBJ1-5,TRBV6-5,many,NA,CASSRVSGGGFSNQPQHF,TGTGCCAGCAGCCGCGTCAGCGGGGGAGGCTTTAGCAATCAGCCCCAGCATTTT
TRBJ2-7,TRBV20-1,many,NA,CSARDQEFGRDEQYF,TGCAGTGCTAGAGACCAGGAGTTTGGCCGCGACGAGCAGTACTTC
TRBJ2-7,TRBV19,few,NA,CASNTGLSPEQYF,TGTGCCAGTAACACGGGCCTATCGCCAGAGCAGTACTTC
TRBJ2-5,TRBV2,many,TRBD2,CASQRESRETQYF,TGTGCCAGCCAGCGGGAGTCGCGAGAGACCCAGTACTTC
TRBJ2-1,TRBV2,many,NA,CASSPPGRGEQFF,TGTGCCAGCAGCCCCCCGGGACGCGGGGAGCAGTTCTTC